This TCR beta chain was found in a study of radiotherapy plus CTLA-4 blockade in lung cancer. Overall study: Patients showed objective responses in 15% to 20% of cases and disease control in roughly 30%. Study-wide results and caveats: Once radiotherapy plus ipilimumab had been given, TCR clones derived from tumor expanded in blood. How blood T cell clones changed early, along with interferon-beta, reportedly forecast response best.

Trimming cost V 7 bases and J 0 bases; bases outside gene matches: 17. The CDR3 loop spans 17 amino acids. Germline assignment: CDR1 SQVTM and CDR2 ANQGSEA. Concerning this clone: Its target is unknown.

Using immunoSEQ multiplex PCR, the repertoire was profiled, and TCRdb retains in-frame clones only, with some absent. The sample yields some 50,000 clones, approximately 76% seen once. Enrolled patients, whose metastatic non-small-cell lung cancer was chemo-refractory, received focal radiation plus CTLA-4 blockade with ipilimumab. Sample: peripheral blood, taken from a patient treated with radiotherapy plus ipilimumab. This rearrangement joins TRBV29-1 to TRBJ1-1; 7 bases map to TRBD1. The clonotype was recovered from a human donor with non-small cell lung cancer who had stable disease on radiotherapy plus ipilimumab. The CDR3: CSAGGETGVRMNTEAFF. CDR3 in DNA: TGCAGCGCTGGAGGGGAAACAGGGGTACGGATGAACACTGAAGCTTTCTTT.